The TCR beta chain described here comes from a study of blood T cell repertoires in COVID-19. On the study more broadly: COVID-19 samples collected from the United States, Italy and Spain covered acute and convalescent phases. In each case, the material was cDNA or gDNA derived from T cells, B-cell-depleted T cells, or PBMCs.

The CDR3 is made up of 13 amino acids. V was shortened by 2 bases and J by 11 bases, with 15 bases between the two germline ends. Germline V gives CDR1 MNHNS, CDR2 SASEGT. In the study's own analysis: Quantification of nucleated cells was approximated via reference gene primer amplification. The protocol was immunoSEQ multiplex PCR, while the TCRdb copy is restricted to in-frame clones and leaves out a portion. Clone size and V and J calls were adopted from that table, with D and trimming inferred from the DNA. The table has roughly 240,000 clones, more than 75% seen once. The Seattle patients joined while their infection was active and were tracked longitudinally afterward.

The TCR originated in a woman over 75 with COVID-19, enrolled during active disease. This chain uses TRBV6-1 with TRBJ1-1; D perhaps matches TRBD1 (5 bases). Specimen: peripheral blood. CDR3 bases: TGTGCCAGCAGTGAACGGGGGGGAGTAGGGGCTTTCTTT. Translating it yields CASSERGGVGAFF.